This passage covers 27 T cell receptor beta chains from one sample sequenced in a study of shared clonotypes between healthy human individuals. Generated by immunoSEQ multiplex PCR, the TCRdb table keeps only in-frame clones and is missing some. This table holds about 470,000 clones, around 75% found once. Input material: PBMCs. These TCRs come from a woman in her thirties or forties in good health. Some clones in this sample may be carry-over from other donors' samples.

This chain links TRBV19 with TRBJ1-5; no clear D gene. This CDR3 comprises 17 residues. Trimming took 5 bases from V and 2 from J, leaving 19 bases between them. CDR1 and CDR2 from the germline V gene are LNHDA and SQIVND (reference sequence). CDR3 bases: TGTGCCAGTAGTCCAGGTCCCTCAGATAGAGGCAATCAGCCCCAGCATTTT. Its translation: CASSPGPSDRGNQPQHF.

The chain has TRBV25-1 and TRBJ2-5; 9 nucleotides line up with TRBD1. The CDR3 extends over 14 amino acids. V was clipped by 3 bases and J by 3 bases; unmatched bases: 2. Germline V gene data show CDR1 as MGHDK and CDR2 as SYGVNS. CDR3 DNA: TGTGCCAGCAGTGACCGGGACAGGGAAGAGACCCAGTACTTC. Protein: CASSDRDREETQYF.

The V gene is TRBV28, the J gene TRBJ2-2; possibly TRBD1 or TRBD2 for D (5 bases each). The CDR3 runs to 14 residues. The ends were cut back, 6 bases at V and 2 bases at J, with 10 bases in the middle. CDR1 is MDHEN, CDR2 SYDVKM, per germline. The CDR3 sequence: CASSTRGNTGELFF. The DNA of the CDR3 is TGTGCCAGCAGCACGAGGGGAAACACCGGGGAGCTGTTTTTT.

This clone was counted ten times or more. The chain recombines TRBV7-9 with TRBJ1-3; the match to TRBD1 covers 7 bases. The trim removed 11 bases at V and 5 bases at J, leaving 9 bases unmatched. This CDR3 is 13 amino acids long. The V gene's germline CDR1 is SEHNR and CDR2 FQNEAQ (reference sequence). CDR3 protein: CAFTGEIRNTIYF. Written as DNA, the CDR3 is TGTGCCTTCACAGGGGAGATCAGAAACACCATATATTTT.

The table lists this clone with many counts. The chain links TRBV6-1 to TRBJ1-1; 10 bases agree with TRBD1. Germline V gene data show CDR1 as MNHNS and CDR2 as SASEGT. CDR3 size: 15 residues. Losses at the gene ends were 3 bases for V and 6 bases for J; bases not matched to a gene: 7. The CDR3 sequence is CASSETTGGGAEAFF. In DNA form, the CDR3 reads TGTGCCAGCAGTGAGACGACAGGGGGCGGCGCTGAAGCTTTCTTT.

The table lists this clone with a count of one. V and J are TRBV29-1 and TRBJ2-5; 16 bases are a match to TRBD2. The CDR3 has 15 amino acids. The V gene end was trimmed by 6 bases and the J gene end by 4 bases; junction bases not matched to a gene: 5. Germline CDR1 reads SQVTM; CDR2 reads ANQGSEA. CDR3: CSVPGTSGRGETQYF. In nucleotides, the CDR3 is TGCAGCGTACCCGGGACTAGCGGGAGGGGAGAGACCCAGTACTTC. The whole variable domain, filled in from reference TRBV29-1 and TRBJ2-5, reads SAVISQKPSRDICQRGTSLTIQCQVDSQVTMMFWYRQQPGQSLTLIATANQGSEATYESGFVIDKFPISRPNLTFSTLTVSNMSPEDSSIYLCSVPGTSGRGETQYFGPGTRLLVL.

The rearrangement links TRBV23-1 to TRBJ2-7, with unresolved D. TRBV23-1 is assigned to the ORF class and has an uncertain function. V was clipped by 0 bases and J by 2 bases, with 8 bases between them. The CDR3 is made up of 14 amino acids. The CDR3 sequence: CASSQSTVPYEQYF. The CDR3 DNA reads TGCGCCAGCAGTCAATCAACCGTACCCTACGAGCAGTACTTC.

The chain couples TRBV5-6 to TRBJ2-1, with TRBD2 matching over 11 bases. J gave up 4 bases and V 2 bases, and 2 bases lay outside the gene matches. Looked up from germline, CDR1 is SGHDT and CDR2 is YYEEEE. CDR3 length equals 15 residues. The DNA of the CDR3 is TGTGCCAGCAGCTTTCGACTAGCGGGGTACAATGAGCAGTTCTTC. Translation: CASSFRLAGYNEQFF.

The V and J genes are TRBV19 and TRBJ2-1, with 9 bases aligning to TRBD2. The V and J ends lost 1 base and 8 bases, in that order; junction bases with no gene match: 6. The CDR3 extends over 15 amino acids. The germline gives CDR1 LNHDA, CDR2 SQIVND (reference sequence). The CDR3 is CASSIVAGGPYEQFF. The CDR3 bases are TGTGCCAGTAGTATAGTCGCGGGAGGGCCATATGAGCAGTTCTTC.

The V gene is TRBV27, the J gene TRBJ1-1; a possible D gene is TRBD1 (5 bases). Per germline, CDR1 MNHEY and CDR2 SMNVEV (reference sequence). This CDR3 has 15 amino acids. V dropped 6 bases and J dropped 1 base, with 15 bases sitting between them. The CDR3 is CASSLPGGANTEAFF. The DNA for the CDR3 is TGTGCCAGCAGCCTACCGGGGGGAGCGAACACTGAAGCTTTCTTT.

The rearrangement links TRBV7-6 to TRBJ1-1; 9 bases are a match to TRBD1. V lost 5 bases, J lost 0 bases, and 16 bases stayed unmatched. CDR1 and CDR2 from the germline V gene are SGHVS and FNYEAQ. The CDR3 has 19 amino acids. CDR3 sequence reads: CASSRQPGTGSIMNTEAFF. CDR3 DNA sequence: TGTGCCAGCAGCCGCCAGCCCGGGACAGGGAGCATCATGAACACTGAAGCTTTCTTT.

The chain couples TRBV5-4 to TRBJ1-1; D may be TRBD1 (6 bases). This CDR3 is 12 amino acids long. The ends were cut back, 4 bases at V and 5 bases at J, with 9 bases in the middle. Germline CDR1 is SGHNT and CDR2 is YYREEE (reference sequence). The CDR3 sequence: CASSPQGTEAFF. The CDR3, as DNA: TGTGCCAGCAGCCCGCAGGGGACTGAAGCTTTCTTT. The full variable domain, with the rest looked up from reference TRBV5-4 and TRBJ1-1, is ETGVTQSPTHLIKTRGQQVTLRCSSQSGHNTVSWYQQALGQGPQFIFQYYREEENGRGNFPPRFSGLQFPNYSSELNVNALELDDSALYLCASSPQGTEAFFGQGTRLTVV.

In its sample, this clone was seen a few times. This chain joins TRBV6-1 and TRBJ1-3; no reliable D call. The germline V gene encodes CDR1 MNHNS and CDR2 SASEGT. This CDR3 has 15 amino acids. V was trimmed by 5 bases and J by 0 bases, leaving 11 bases between them. The CDR3 bases are TGTGCCAGCAGTTCCGGTAGCACCTCTGGAAACACCATATATTTT. It specifies CASSSGSTSGNTIYF.

This clone was picked up many times. The V call is TRBV6-1, the J call TRBJ1-5; 7 positions agree with TRBD1. Trimming took 4 bases from V and 3 from J; bases not matched to a gene: 12. Germline-derived CDR1 and CDR2 are MNHNS and SASEGT. CDR3 size: 17 residues. The DNA of the CDR3 is TGTGCCAGCAGTGCCCAGACAGGGACTGGACTCAATCAGCCCCAGCATTTT. Its protein is CASSAQTGTGLNQPQHF.

This clone was counted only a few times. V usage is TRBV6-5 and J usage is TRBJ2-7; 13 bases fit TRBD2. The V gene end was trimmed by 6 bases and the J gene end by 2 bases; junction bases not matched to a gene: 4. CDR3 length: 15 residues. Germline CDR1 MNHEY, CDR2 SVGAGI. CDR3 in DNA: TGTGCCAGCAGATGGGGACTAGCGGGGACCTACGAGCAGTACTTC. Its protein product is CASRWGLAGTYEQYF.

V gene TRBV25-1 combines with J gene TRBJ2-7, with TRBD2 matching over 7 bases. The germline CDR1 and CDR2 sequences are MGHDK and SYGVNS. With 3 bases clipped from V and 9 bases from J, the junction kept 14 bases outside the gene matches. The CDR3 extends over 15 amino acids. CDR3 sequence reads: CASSDLKRDVYAQYF. The CDR3 nucleotides are TGTGCCAGCAGTGATCTAAAGCGGGACGTCTATGCGCAGTACTTC.

The chain recombines TRBV18 with TRBJ1-3; 7 bases are a match to TRBD1. The V segment lost 8 bases and the J segment 4 bases; nucleotides outside the gene matches: 11. The CDR3 contains 15 residues. Germline values: CDR1 KGHSH, CDR2 LQKENI. In DNA, the CDR3 is TGTGCCAGCCGCCAGTCCGGGACAGAAGGAAACACCATATATTTT. Encoded protein: CASRQSGTEGNTIYF. Using reference TRBV18 and TRBJ1-3 for the parts outside the CDR3, the full variable domain is NAGVMQNPRHLVRRRGQEARLRCSPMKGHSHVYWYRQLPEEGLKFMVYLQKENIIDESGMPKERFSAEFPKEGPSILRIQQVVRGDSAAYFCASRQSGTEGNTIYFGEGSWLTVV.

This clone appeared a few times. This chain uses TRBV4-1 with TRBJ1-2; D is ambiguous. Germline CDR1 MGHRA, CDR2 YSYEKL. V lost 3 bases, J lost 4 bases, and 12 bases lay in between. The CDR3 is 14 residues long. The CDR3 coding sequence is TGCGCCAGCAGCCAGCTTAAAGGTGGCTATGGCTACACCTTC. Translating it yields CASSQLKGGYGYTF.

V gene TRBV4-3 combines with J gene TRBJ1-5; possible D gene TRBD1, 6 bases. Trimming stripped 1 base from V and 7 bases from J, with 14 bases between. The CDR3 totals 15 residues. The germline V gene has CDR1 LGHNA and CDR2 YSLEER. The CDR3 sequence: CASSQGRETGQPQHF. The DNA for the CDR3 is TGCGCCAGCAGCCAAGGTAGGGAGACAGGCCAGCCCCAGCATTTT.

The J gene is TRBJ1-5, the V gene TRBV28, with D perhaps matching TRBD1 (6 bases). Germline V CDR1 and CDR2: MDHEN, SYDVKM. The CDR3 runs to 13 residues. V lost 4 bases and J lost 5, with 9 bases in between. The chain's CDR3 is CASSSGVDQPQHF. CDR3 in DNA: TGTGCCAGCAGTTCAGGGGTTGATCAGCCCCAGCATTTT.

This clone came up once. V usage is TRBV28 and J usage is TRBJ2-1; 9 bases fit TRBD2. The CDR3 is 15 amino acids. The V gene's germline CDR1 is MDHEN and CDR2 SYDVKM. The V gene end was trimmed by 5 bases and the J gene end by 2 bases; junction bases not matched to a gene: 4. CDR3 loop: CASSQTSGPYNEQFF. In DNA form, the CDR3 reads TGTGCCAGCAGTCAGACTAGCGGACCCTACAATGAGCAGTTCTTC.

The V call is TRBV5-8, the J call TRBJ2-2, with 9 bases lining up with TRBD1. The CDR3 spans 16 residues. CDR1 SGHTS and CDR2 YDEGEE come from the germline V gene. V lost 5 bases and J lost 0; bases outside the gene matches: 5. The CDR3 nucleotides read TGTGCCAGCAGGTCCGGGACAGGGTCGAACACCGGGGAGCTGTTTTTT. It is translated as CASRSGTGSNTGELFF.

The rearrangement joins TRBV6-5 to TRBJ2-7; possibly TRBD2 for D (6 bases). V gave up 6 bases and J gave up 0 bases, with 12 bases separating them. Germline loops: CDR1 MNHEY, CDR2 SVGAGI. The CDR3 runs 14 residues. The CDR3 protein is CASSLRRDSYEQYF. CDR3 DNA: TGTGCCAGCAGCCTTAGGAGGGACTCCTACGAGCAGTACTTC.

The chain is built from TRBV6-7 and TRBJ1-1; D is unresolved. TRBV6-7 is an open reading frame, and its role is uncertain. The CDR3 extends over 15 amino acids. V dropped 8 bases and J dropped 0 bases, with 16 bases sitting between them. The CDR3 region has the DNA TGTGCCAGCGGCATGCGGGAGGCCATGAACACTGAAGCTTTCTTT. Protein: CASGMREAMNTEAFF.

This clone has a single count. As DNA, the CDR3 is TGTGCCAGCTCCCAGGGACATATGAACACTGAAGCTTTCTTT. Its protein product is CASSQGHMNTEAFF. The V call is TRBV18, the J call TRBJ1-1; D is perhaps TRBD1 (6 bases). The CDR3 runs to 14 residues. Germline V gene data show CDR1 as KGHSH and CDR2 as LQKENI. V lost 6 bases and J lost 0, with 11 bases in between.

The rearrangement joins TRBV14 to TRBJ2-1; TRBD1 agrees at 8 bases. The germline CDR1 and CDR2 sequences are SGHDN and FVKESK. J gave up 4 bases and V 4 bases, and 12 bases lay outside the gene matches. The CDR3 has 17 amino acids. The CDR3 DNA reads as TGTGCCAGCAGCCCGCGACAGGGGTCCAATCTTTACAATGAGCAGTTCTTC. Its protein is CASSPRQGSNLYNEQFF. Variable domain in full (rest from reference TRBV14 and TRBJ2-1): EAGVTQFPSHSVIEKGQTVTLRCDPISGHDNLYWYRRVMGKEIKFLLHFVKESKQDESGMPNNRFLAERTGGTYSTLKVQPAELEDSGVYFCASSPRQGSNLYNEQFFGPGTRLTVL.

A single count supports this clone. The chain uses TRBV2 and TRBJ2-1; 7 bases agree with TRBD2. Germline trimming cut 5 bases from V and 9 bases from J; bases unmatched to any gene: 1. The V gene's germline CDR1 is SNHLY and CDR2 FYNNEI. CDR3 length: 11 residues. CDR3 nucleotides: TGTGCCAGCAGTCTAGCGGTTGAGCAGTTCTTC. It encodes CASSLAVEQFF.